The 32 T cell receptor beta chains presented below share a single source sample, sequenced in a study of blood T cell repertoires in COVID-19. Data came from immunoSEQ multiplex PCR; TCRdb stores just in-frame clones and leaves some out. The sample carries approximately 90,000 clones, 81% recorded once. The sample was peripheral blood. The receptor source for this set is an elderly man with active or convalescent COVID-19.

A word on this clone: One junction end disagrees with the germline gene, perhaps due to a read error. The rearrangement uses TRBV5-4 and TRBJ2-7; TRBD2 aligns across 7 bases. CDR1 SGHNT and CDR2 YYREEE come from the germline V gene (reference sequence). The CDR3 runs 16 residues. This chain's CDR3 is CASSLALAGVSHEQYF. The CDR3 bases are TGTGCCAGCAGCTTGGCCCTCGCGGGGGTCTCCCACGAGCAGTACTTC. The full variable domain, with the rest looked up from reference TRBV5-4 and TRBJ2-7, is ETGVTQSPTHLIKTRGQQVTLRCSSQSGHNTVSWYQQALGQGPQFIFQYYREEENGRGNFPPRFSGLQFPNYSSELNVNALELDDSALYLCASSLALAGVSHEQYFGPGTRLTVT.

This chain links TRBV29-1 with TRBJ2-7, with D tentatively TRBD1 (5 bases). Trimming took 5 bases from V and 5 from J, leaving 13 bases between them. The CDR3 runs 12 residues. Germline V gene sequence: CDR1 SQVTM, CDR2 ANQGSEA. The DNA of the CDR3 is TGCAGCGTTACCCAAAGGGGCCACGAGCAGTACTTC. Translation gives CSVTQRGHEQYF.

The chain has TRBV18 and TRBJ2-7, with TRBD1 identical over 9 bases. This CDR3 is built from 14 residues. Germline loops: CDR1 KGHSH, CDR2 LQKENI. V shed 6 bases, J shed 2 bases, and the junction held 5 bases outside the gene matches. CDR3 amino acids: CASSPRTGAYEQYF. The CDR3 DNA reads TGTGCCAGCTCCCCTCGGACAGGGGCCTACGAGCAGTACTTC.

Written as DNA, the CDR3 is TGCAGCGTTGAGAGGACTAGCGCTGGTGAGCAGTTCTTC. Amino acids: CSVERTSAGEQFF. This chain joins TRBV29-1 and TRBJ2-1; 9 bases agree with TRBD2. V lost 3 bases to trimming and J lost 9 bases; unmatched junction nucleotides: 6. This CDR3 spans 13 amino acids. Germline values: CDR1 SQVTM, CDR2 ANQGSEA.

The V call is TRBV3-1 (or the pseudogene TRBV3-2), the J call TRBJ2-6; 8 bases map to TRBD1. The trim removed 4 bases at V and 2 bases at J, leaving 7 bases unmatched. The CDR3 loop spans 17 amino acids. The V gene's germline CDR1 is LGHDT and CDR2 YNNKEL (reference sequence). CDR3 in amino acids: CASSPRTGLTGANVLTF. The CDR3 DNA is TGTGCCAGCAGCCCAAGGACAGGGTTAACTGGGGCCAACGTCCTGACTTTC.

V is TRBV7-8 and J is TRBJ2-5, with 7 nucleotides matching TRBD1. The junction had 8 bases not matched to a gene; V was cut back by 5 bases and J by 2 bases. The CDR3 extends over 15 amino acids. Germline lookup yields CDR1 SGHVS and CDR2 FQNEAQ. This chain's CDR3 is CASSTVTGLQETQYF. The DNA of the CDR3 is TGTGCCAGCAGCACCGTGACAGGGTTGCAAGAGACCCAGTACTTC.

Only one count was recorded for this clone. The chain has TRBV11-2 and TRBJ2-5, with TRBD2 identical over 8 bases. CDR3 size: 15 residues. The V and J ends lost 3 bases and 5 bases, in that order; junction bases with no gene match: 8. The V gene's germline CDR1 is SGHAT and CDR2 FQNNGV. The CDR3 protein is CASSFYRGGPETQYF. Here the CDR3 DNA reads TGTGCCAGCAGCTTTTATCGGGGGGGCCCGGAGACCCAGTACTTC.

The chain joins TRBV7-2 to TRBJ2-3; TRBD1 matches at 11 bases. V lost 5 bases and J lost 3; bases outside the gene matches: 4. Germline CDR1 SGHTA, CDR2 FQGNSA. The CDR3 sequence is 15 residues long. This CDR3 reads CASSPRDRGTDTQYF. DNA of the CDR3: TGTGCCAGCAGCCCCAGGGACAGGGGGACAGATACGCAGTATTTT.

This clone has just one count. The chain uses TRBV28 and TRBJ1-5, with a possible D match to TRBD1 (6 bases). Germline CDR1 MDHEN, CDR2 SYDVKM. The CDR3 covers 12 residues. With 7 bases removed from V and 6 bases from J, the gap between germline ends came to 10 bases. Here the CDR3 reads CASKQQGQPQHF. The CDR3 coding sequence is TGTGCCAGCAAACAACAGGGTCAGCCCCAGCATTTT.

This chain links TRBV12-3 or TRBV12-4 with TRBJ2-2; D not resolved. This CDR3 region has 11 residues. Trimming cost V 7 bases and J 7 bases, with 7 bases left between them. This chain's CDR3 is CASNGGGELFF. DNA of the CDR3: TGTGCCAGCAACGGTGGCGGGGAGCTGTTTTTT.

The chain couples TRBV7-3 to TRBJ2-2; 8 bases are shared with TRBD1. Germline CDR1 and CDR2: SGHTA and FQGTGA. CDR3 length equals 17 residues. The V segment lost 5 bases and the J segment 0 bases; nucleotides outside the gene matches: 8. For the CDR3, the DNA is TGTGCCAGCAGCCCAGGGGGCTACACATCGAACACCGGGGAGCTGTTTTTT. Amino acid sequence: CASSPGGYTSNTGELFF. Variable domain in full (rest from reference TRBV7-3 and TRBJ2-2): GAGVSQTPSNKVTEKGKYVELRCDPISGHTALYWYRQSLGQGPEFLIYFQGTGAADDSGLPNDRFFAVRPEGSVSTLKIQRTERGDSAVYLCASSPGGYTSNTGELFFGEGSRLTVL.

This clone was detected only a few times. CDR3 DNA sequence: TGCGCCAGCAGCCAAGGATATTCAGGGGTCTATAATTCACCCCTCCACTTT. Encoded protein: CASSQGYSGVYNSPLHF. This chain joins TRBV4-3 and TRBJ1-6, with D perhaps matching TRBD1 (6 bases). V lost 1 base, J lost 3 bases, and 13 bases lay in between. CDR1 and CDR2 (germline): LGHNA, YSLEER. This CDR3 is 17 amino acids long.

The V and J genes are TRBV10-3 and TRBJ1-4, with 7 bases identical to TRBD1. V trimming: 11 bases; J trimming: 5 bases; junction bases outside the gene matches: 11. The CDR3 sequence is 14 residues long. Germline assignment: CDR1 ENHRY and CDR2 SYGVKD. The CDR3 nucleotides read TGTGCCGCGGGCCGGGACAGCCAAAATGAAAAACTGTTTTTT. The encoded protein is CAAGRDSQNEKLFF.

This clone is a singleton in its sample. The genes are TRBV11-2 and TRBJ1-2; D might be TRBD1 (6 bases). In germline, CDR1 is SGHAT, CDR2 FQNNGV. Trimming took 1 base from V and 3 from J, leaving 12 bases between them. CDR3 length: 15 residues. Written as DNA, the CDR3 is TGTGCCAGCAGCTTAGTTGGGTCAGGGGACTATGGCTACACCTTC. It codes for CASSLVGSGDYGYTF.

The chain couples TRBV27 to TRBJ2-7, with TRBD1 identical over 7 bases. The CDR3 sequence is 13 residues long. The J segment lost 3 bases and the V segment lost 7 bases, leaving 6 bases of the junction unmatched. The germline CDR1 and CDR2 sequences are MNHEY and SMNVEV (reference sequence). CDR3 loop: CASKSDRVYEQYF. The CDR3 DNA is TGTGCCAGCAAGAGTGACAGGGTCTACGAGCAGTACTTC.

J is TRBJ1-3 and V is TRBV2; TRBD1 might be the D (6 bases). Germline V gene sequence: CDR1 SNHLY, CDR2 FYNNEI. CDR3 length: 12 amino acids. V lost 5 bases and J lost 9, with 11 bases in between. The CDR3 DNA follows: TGTGCCAGCAGTCTTCAGGGGCGCACCATATATTTT. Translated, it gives CASSLQGRTIYF.

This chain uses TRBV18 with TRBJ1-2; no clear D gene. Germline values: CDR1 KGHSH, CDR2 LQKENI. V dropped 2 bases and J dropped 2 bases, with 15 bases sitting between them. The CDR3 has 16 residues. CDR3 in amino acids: CASSPFSDDRNYGYTF. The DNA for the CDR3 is TGTGCCAGCTCACCATTCAGCGACGACCGGAACTATGGCTACACCTTC.

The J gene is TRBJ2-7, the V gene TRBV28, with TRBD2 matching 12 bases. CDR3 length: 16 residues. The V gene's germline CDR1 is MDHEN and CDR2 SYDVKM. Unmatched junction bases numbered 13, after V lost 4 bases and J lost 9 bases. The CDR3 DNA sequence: TGTGCCAGCAGTTCCTCCTGGGCTAGCGGGGGGGCCTGGCAGTACTTC. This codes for CASSSSWASGGAWQYF.

CDR3 loop: CASSDGDRAYEQYF. CDR3 bases: TGTGCCAGCAGTGACGGGGACAGGGCATACGAGCAGTACTTC. The chain links TRBV6-2 or TRBV6-3 to TRBJ2-7; the match to TRBD1 covers 9 bases. Per the germline V gene, CDR1 is MNHEY and CDR2 is SVGEGT. V dropped 5 bases and J dropped 4; count of bases not matched to a gene: 6. The CDR3 sequence is 14 residues long.

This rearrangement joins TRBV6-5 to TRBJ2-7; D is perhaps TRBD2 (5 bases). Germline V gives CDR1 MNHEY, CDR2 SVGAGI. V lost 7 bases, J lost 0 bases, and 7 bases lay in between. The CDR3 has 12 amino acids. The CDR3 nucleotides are TGTGCCAGCATGGGGAGCTCCTACGAGCAGTACTTC. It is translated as CASMGSSYEQYF.

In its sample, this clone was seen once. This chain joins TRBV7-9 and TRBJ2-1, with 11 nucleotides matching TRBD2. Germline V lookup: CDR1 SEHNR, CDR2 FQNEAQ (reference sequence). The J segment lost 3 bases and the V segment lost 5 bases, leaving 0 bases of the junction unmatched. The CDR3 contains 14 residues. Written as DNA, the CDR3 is TGTGCCAGCAGCACTAGCGGGGGCTACAATGAGCAGTTCTTC. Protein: CASSTSGGYNEQFF. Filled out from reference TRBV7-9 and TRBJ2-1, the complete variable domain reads DTGVSQNPRHKITKRGQNVTFRCDPISEHNRLYWYRQTLGQGPEFLTYFQNEAQLEKSRLLSDRFSAERPKGSFSTLEIQRTEQGDSAMYLCASSTSGGYNEQFFGPGTRLTVL.

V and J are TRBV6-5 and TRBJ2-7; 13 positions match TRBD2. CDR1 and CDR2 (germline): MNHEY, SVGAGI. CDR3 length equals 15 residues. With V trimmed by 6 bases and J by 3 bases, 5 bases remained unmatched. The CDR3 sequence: CASSPLAGGDYEQYF. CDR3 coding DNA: TGTGCCAGCAGCCCACTAGCGGGGGGGGACTACGAGCAGTACTTC.

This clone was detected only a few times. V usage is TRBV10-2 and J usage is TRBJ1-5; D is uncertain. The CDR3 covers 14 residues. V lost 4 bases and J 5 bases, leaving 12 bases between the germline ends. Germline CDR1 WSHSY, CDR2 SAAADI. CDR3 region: CASSARARDQPQHF. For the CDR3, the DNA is TGCGCCAGCAGTGCCCGGGCGCGGGATCAGCCCCAGCATTTT.

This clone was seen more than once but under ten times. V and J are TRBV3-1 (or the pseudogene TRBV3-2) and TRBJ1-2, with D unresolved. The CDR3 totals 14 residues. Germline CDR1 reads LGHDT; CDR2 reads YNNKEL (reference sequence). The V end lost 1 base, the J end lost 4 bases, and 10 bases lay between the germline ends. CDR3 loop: CASSQGFSVYGYTF. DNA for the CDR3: TGTGCCAGCAGCCAAGGGTTCTCAGTCTATGGCTACACCTTC.

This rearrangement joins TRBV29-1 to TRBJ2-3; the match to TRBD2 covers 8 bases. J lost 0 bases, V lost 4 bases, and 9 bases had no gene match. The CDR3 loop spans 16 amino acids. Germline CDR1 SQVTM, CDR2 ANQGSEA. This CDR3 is CSVGEIGGVSTDTQYF. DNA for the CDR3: TGCAGCGTTGGGGAGATCGGGGGGGTTAGCACAGATACGCAGTATTTT.

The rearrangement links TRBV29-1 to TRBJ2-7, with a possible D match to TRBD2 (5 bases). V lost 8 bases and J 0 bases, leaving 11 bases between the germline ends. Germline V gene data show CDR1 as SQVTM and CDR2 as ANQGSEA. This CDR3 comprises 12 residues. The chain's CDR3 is CSISGDSYEQYF. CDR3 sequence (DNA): TGCAGCATATCCGGGGACTCCTACGAGCAGTACTTC.

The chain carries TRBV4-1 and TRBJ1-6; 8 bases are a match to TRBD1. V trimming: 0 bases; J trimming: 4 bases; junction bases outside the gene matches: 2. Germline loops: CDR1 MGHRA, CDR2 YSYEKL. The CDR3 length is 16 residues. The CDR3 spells CASSQDGQGYNSPLHF. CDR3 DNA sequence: TGCGCCAGCAGCCAAGACGGACAGGGTTATAATTCACCCCTCCACTTT.

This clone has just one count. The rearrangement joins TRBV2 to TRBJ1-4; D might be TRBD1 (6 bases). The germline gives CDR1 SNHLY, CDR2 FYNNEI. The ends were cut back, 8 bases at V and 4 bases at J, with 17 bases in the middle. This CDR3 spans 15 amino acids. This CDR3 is CASAVGGPYNEKLFF. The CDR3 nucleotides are TGTGCCAGCGCGGTGGGGGGGCCATATAATGAAAAACTGTTTTTT.

In DNA form, the CDR3 reads TGTGCCAGCAGCCGGGACAGTTACAATGAGCAGTTCTTC. This translates into CASSRDSYNEQFF. The chain links TRBV6-4 to TRBJ2-1; 7 bases fit TRBD1. V was clipped by 6 bases and J by 4 bases; unmatched bases: 3. In germline, CDR1 is MRHNA, CDR2 SNTAGT. The CDR3 length is 13 residues.

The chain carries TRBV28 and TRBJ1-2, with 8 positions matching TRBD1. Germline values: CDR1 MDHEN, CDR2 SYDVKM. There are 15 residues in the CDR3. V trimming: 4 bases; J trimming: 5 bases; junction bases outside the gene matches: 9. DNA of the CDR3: TGTGCCAGCAGTTCAGGGGACAGGTGGGGGTATGGCTACACCTTC. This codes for CASSSGDRWGYGYTF.

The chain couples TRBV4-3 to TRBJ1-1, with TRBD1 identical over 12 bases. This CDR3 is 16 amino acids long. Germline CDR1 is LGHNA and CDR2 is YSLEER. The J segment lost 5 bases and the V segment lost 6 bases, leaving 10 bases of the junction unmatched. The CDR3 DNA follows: TGCGCCAGCAGGGGAGGGACAGGGGGCCCGGGGACTGAAGCTTTCTTT. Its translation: CASRGGTGGPGTEAFF.

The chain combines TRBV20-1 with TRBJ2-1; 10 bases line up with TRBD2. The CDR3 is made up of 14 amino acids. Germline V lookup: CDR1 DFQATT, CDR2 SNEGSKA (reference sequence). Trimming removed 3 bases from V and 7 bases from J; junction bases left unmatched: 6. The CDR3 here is CSASVAGGGNEQFF. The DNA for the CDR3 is TGCAGTGCTAGTGTAGCGGGGGGAGGGAATGAGCAGTTCTTC.